This T cell receptor beta chain was observed in a study of blood T cell repertoires in COVID-19. Whole-study context: T cells, B-cell-depleted T cells, or PBMCs supplied cDNA or gDNA.

CDR1 and CDR2 (germline): MDHEN, SYDVKM. J gave up 6 bases and V 7 bases, and 15 bases lay outside the gene matches. This CDR3 has 17 amino acids. As processed by the authors: Reference gene primer amplification yielded estimated nucleated cell counts. Some clones are missing from TCRdb's copy, which holds only in-frame ones; the method was immunoSEQ multiplex PCR. The V and J calls and clone size are taken from that table; D and trimming were inferred from the DNA. Found here are more than 200,000 clones, roughly 83% of them singletons; the top ten hold approximately 2.6%. The chain couples TRBV28 to TRBJ2-3; 11 bases agree with TRBD1. Specimen: peripheral blood. This sequence was found in a woman in her seventies with active or convalescent COVID-19. In nucleotides, the CDR3 is TGTGCCAGCACCACCCCCCTTGGACAGGGGGCGACGGATACGCAGTATTTT. Its protein is CASTTPLGQGATDTQYF.